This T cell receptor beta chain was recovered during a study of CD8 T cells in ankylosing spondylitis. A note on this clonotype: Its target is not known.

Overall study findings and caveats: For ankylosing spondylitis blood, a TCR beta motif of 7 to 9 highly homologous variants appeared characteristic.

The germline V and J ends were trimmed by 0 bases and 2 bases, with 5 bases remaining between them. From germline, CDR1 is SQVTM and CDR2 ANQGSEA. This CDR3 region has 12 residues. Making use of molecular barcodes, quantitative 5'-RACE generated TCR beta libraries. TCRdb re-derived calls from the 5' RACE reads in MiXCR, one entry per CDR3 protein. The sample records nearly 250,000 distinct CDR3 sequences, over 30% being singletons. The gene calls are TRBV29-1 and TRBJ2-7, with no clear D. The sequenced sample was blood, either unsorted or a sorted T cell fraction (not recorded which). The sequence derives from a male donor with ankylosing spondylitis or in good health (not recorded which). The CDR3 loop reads CSVEEQTYEQYF. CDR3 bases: TGCAGCGTTGAAGAACAAACCTACGAGCAGTACTTC.